The rows below give T cell receptor beta chains drawn from one sample of a study of blood T cell repertoires in COVID-19. Data came from immunoSEQ multiplex PCR; TCRdb stores just in-frame clones and leaves some out. Of more than 95,000 clones listed, 75% to 90% are singletons. Sequencing was done on a sample of peripheral blood. These TCRs come from a man aged 50-60 years with acute or convalescent COVID-19. Both conserved end residues are part of each CDR3. The D gene is left open where the match is weak. Size is omitted from some rows. Given values are once, few, many or a class for expanded clones.

D,size,J,length,V,DNA,CDR3
NA,NA,TRBJ2-5,12,TRBV28,TGTGCCAGCAGTTTTCAAATGGAGACCCAGTACTTC,CASSFQMETQYF
TRBD1,once,TRBJ1-6,16,TRBV5-1,TGCGCCAGCAGCGTGGACAGGGCAGGTGGGAATTCACCCCTCCACTTT,CASSVDRAGGNSPLHF
TRBD2,once,TRBJ2-5,16,TRBV11-3,TGTGCCAGCAGCCCTCGACTAGCGGGAGAGGAGGAGACCCAGTACTTC,CASSPRLAGEEETQYF
TRBD2,NA,TRBJ2-3,17,TRBV10-3,TGTGCCATCAGTGGCCAGGGTCTAGCGGATAGCACAGATACGCAGTATTTT,CAISGQGLADSTDTQYF
TRBD2,NA,TRBJ2-1,15,TRBV3-1/TRBV3-2,TGTGCCAGCAGCGCTGGACTAGCGGGAGGAAATGAGCAGTTCTTC,CASSAGLAGGNEQFF
NA,NA,TRBJ1-3,14,TRBV28,TGTGCCAGCAGTTTAGTCGGGGGGGAAAACACCATATATTTT,CASSLVGGENTIYF
TRBD1,NA,TRBJ1-1,16,TRBV19,TGTGCCAGTAGTCTTAGACAGGGGGCAATCGGAACTGAAGCTTTCTTT,CASSLRQGAIGTEAFF
NA,NA,TRBJ2-7,16,TRBV28,TGTGCCAGCAGTTTAGTCCAGGGGCGCCCGGTCTACGAGCAGTACTTC,CASSLVQGRPVYEQYF
TRBD1,NA,TRBJ2-1,15,TRBV11-2,TGTGCCAGCAGCCCCCGGGACAGCTATTACAATGAGCAGTTCTTC,CASSPRDSYYNEQFF
NA,NA,TRBJ2-5,17,TRBV5-1,TGCGCCAGCAGCCCGTTTCCCGCAGGGGTCGGTGGGGAGACCCAGTACTTC,CASSPFPAGVGGETQYF
TRBD1,once,TRBJ2-1,14,TRBV2,TGTGCCAGCAGGGCCGGGACAGGGGACAATGAGCAGTTCTTC,CASRAGTGDNEQFF
TRBD1,NA,TRBJ2-2,15,TRBV6-1,TGTGCCAGCAGTGATAGGGACAGGTCCACCGGGGAGCTGTTTTTT,CASSDRDRSTGELFF
TRBD2,NA,TRBJ2-1,14,TRBV5-5,TGTGCCAGCAGCTACGGGACTAGCGCTACCCAGGGGTTCTTC,CASSYGTSATQGFF
TRBD2,NA,TRBJ2-7,15,TRBV5-1,TGCGCCAGCAGTGCTAGCGGAAAGGGCCCAAACGAGCAGTACTTC,CASSASGKGPNEQYF
TRBD1,NA,TRBJ1-1,13,TRBV28,TGTGCCAGCAGTTTAGGCAGGGGGATTGAAGCTTTCTTT,CASSLGRGIEAFF
TRBD2,NA,TRBJ2-2,19,TRBV4-2,TGTGCCAGCAGCCGGGGTCTAAGGGCGGGAGGGGCAATCACCGGGGAGCTGTTTTTT,CASSRGLRAGGAITGELFF
NA,few,TRBJ1-5,16,TRBV30,TGTGCCTGGAGTGCCGGGACACCATATAGCAATCAGCCCCAGCATTTT,CAWSAGTPYSNQPQHF
NA,NA,TRBJ2-3,12,TRBV5-5,TGTGCCAGCAGCTCTATCACAGATACGCAGTATTTT,CASSSITDTQYF
TRBD1,NA,TRBJ1-2,14,TRBV5-1,TGCGCCAGCAGCTCCAGTGACAGGGGCTATGGCTACACCTTC,CASSSSDRGYGYTF
TRBD2,NA,TRBJ2-1,16,TRBV28,TGTGCCAGCAGTCCCCTAGCGGGAGGGGTTACAAATGAGCAGTTCTTC,CASSPLAGGVTNEQFF
NA,NA,TRBJ2-7,14,TRBV5-1,TGCGCCAGCAGCTTAGGTGACTCCGCGTACGAGCAGTACTTC,CASSLGDSAYEQYF
TRBD2,NA,TRBJ2-2,17,TRBV18,TGTGCCAGCTCACCAAGATCGCTAGCGGGAGGGCCGATAGAGCTGTTTTTT,CASSPRSLAGGPIELFF
NA,NA,TRBJ2-1,17,TRBV7-9,TGTGCCAGCAGTAATACCCTGGGGCTCCTTGGGGGGAATGAGCAGTTCTTC,CASSNTLGLLGGNEQFF
TRBD1,NA,TRBJ2-1,13,TRBV29-1,TGCAGCGTTGAAAGGGACAGGGTTTGGGAGCAGTTCTTC,CSVERDRVWEQFF
NA,NA,TRBJ1-5,15,TRBV19,TGTGCCAGTACAAGGGGTCCTGGGGCCAATCAGCCCCAGCATTTT,CASTRGPGANQPQHF
NA,NA,TRBJ1-1,16,TRBV11-2,TGTGCCAGCAGCTTAATGGGGGGGCGGAGTGACACTGAAGCTTTCTTT,CASSLMGGRSDTEAFF
NA,NA,TRBJ2-7,13,TRBV4-1,TGCGCCAGCAGCCATATACAGGGTTACGAGCAGTACTTC,CASSHIQGYEQYF
NA,NA,TRBJ2-7,13,TRBV10-1,TGCGCCTCCGGAGGTCAAGGATCCTACGAGCAGTACTTC,CASGGQGSYEQYF
TRBD2,NA,TRBJ2-7,14,TRBV2,TGTGCCAGCAGTTACGGGAGGAACTCCTACGAGCAGTACTTC,CASSYGRNSYEQYF
TRBD2,once,TRBJ2-5,14,TRBV6-5,TGTGCCAGCACCCCAGGGACTAGCAGAGAGACCCAGTACTTC,CASTPGTSRETQYF
TRBD2,NA,TRBJ2-3,15,TRBV29-1,TGCAGCGTTGCGACTAGCGGGTTCTACACAGATACGCAGTATTTT,CSVATSGFYTDTQYF
NA,once,TRBJ1-5,14,TRBV5-1,TGCGCCAGTCCAGCCCACAGGGCCAATCAGCCCCAGCATTTT,CASPAHRANQPQHF
TRBD2,NA,TRBJ2-5,16,TRBV4-1,TGCGCCAGCAGCCCCGGGCTAGCGGGAGATGTTGAGACCCAGTACTTC,CASSPGLAGDVETQYF
NA,NA,TRBJ1-5,14,TRBV6-5,TGTGCCAGCAGCCCACAGGGTGGCAATCAGCCCCAGCATTTT,CASSPQGGNQPQHF
TRBD1,NA,TRBJ2-7,14,TRBV5-6,TGTGCCAGCAGCCGGGACAGGGAATTCTACGAGCAGTACTTC,CASSRDREFYEQYF
NA,NA,TRBJ1-1,14,TRBV5-5,TGTGCCAGCAGCTTGGAATCCAGGAACACTGAAGCTTTCTTT,CASSLESRNTEAFF
NA,NA,TRBJ2-7,15,TRBV27,TGTGCCAGCAGCTACAGCAGGGGCCCAACCTACGAGCAGTACTTC,CASSYSRGPTYEQYF
NA,NA,TRBJ1-5,15,TRBV2,TGTGCCAGCAACTCTGACAGGCCCCGAAATCAGCCCCAGCATTTT,CASNSDRPRNQPQHF
TRBD1,NA,TRBJ1-2,16,TRBV5-1,TGCGCCAGCAGGGTCCCGGGAGGGACAGGGAACTATGGCTACACCTTC,CASRVPGGTGNYGYTF
TRBD2,once,TRBJ2-5,18,TRBV24-1,TGTGCCACCAGTGATTCGGTAGCTAGCGGGGCCCTATGGGAGACCCAGTACTTC,CATSDSVASGALWETQYF
NA,few,TRBJ1-1,15,TRBV7-8,TGTGCCAGCAGCTTCGATGAGCGGGTCAACACTGAAGCTTTCTTT,CASSFDERVNTEAFF
TRBD1,NA,TRBJ2-1,12,TRBV29-1,TGCAGCGGGGGACAGGGTATCCGTGAGCAGTTCTTC,CSGGQGIREQFF
TRBD2,NA,TRBJ2-7,15,TRBV14,TGTGCCAGCAGTCCTTCTAGCGGGAGTAGTTACGAGCAGTACTTC,CASSPSSGSSYEQYF
NA,few,TRBJ1-5,13,TRBV10-2,TGCGCCAGCACCGGACAGAACAATCAGCCCCAGCATTTT,CASTGQNNQPQHF
NA,NA,TRBJ1-5,13,TRBV2,TGTGCCATTGCGGCGAGCAGCAATCAGCCCCAGCATTTT,CAIAASSNQPQHF